Sequencing of this T cell receptor beta chain was carried out in a study of cytomegalovirus exposure and HLA in healthy donors. Whole-study context: The 110 or so validation repertoires were produced on the same platform as the 670 or so repertoires of the first cohort. This was reported in a later analysis.

The germline gives CDR1 KGHSH, CDR2 LQKENI. This CDR3 spans 14 amino acids. Between the trimmed V and J ends, which lost 3 bases and 1 base, there was a span of 8 bases. Remarks on this clone: Its antigen is currently unknown.

It was the roughly 130-subject validation cohort, separate from the approximately 620-subject first cohort, to which the donors belonged. Profiled with immunoSEQ multiplex PCR; TCRdb holds only in-frame clones, not every one. This sample has roughly 260,000 clones, with 87% found just once. Broader study findings: The study flagged approximately 180 TCR beta chains as cytomegalovirus-associated. Under in vitro conditions, a few CMV-associated chains were confirmed as specific for CMV antigens.

The sample was PBMCs. The TCR originated in a man between 18 and 29 years old in good health and CMV-seronegative. The chain employs TRBV18 and TRBJ2-3, with D perhaps matching TRBD2 (6 bases). CDR3 nucleotides: TGTGCCAGCTCACCCTCGGGGGGCACAGATACGCAGTATTTT. It yields the protein CASSPSGGTDTQYF.